The 6 T cell receptor beta chains below all came from one sample that was sequenced in a study of shared clonotypes between healthy human individuals. Repertoires were generated with immunoSEQ multiplex PCR, while TCRdb's copy carries only in-frame clones and drops some. The repertoire consists of about 2 million clones, with less than 95% occurring once and the leading ten covering 0.85% to 1.3%. Cells designated naive CD8 were CD45RO-negative and were positively selected for CCR7, with terminally differentiated effector memory CD45RA+ cells excluded. Specimen: naive CD8+ T cells sorted from blood. The source is a man aged 18 to 30 in good health.

This chain joins TRBV11-2 and TRBJ2-7; maybe TRBD2 (6 bases). The CDR3 totals 15 residues. V lost 4 bases and J lost 7, with 20 bases in between. Per the germline V gene, CDR1 is SGHAT and CDR2 is FQNNGV. DNA for the CDR3: TGTGCCAGCAGCTCCTGGGGACGGGAGCAGAGGGAGCAGTACTTC. Translating gives CASSSWGREQREQYF.

This sequence joins TRBV13 and TRBJ2-7, with D possibly being TRBD1 or TRBD2 (6 bases each). The CDR3 is 15 residues long. Trimming stripped 5 bases from V and 2 bases from J, with 16 bases between. Germline V CDR1 and CDR2: PRHDT, FYEKMQ (reference sequence). The CDR3 here is CASSLSVEGAYEQYF. CDR3 in DNA: TGTGCCAGCAGCCTTAGCGTGGAGGGGGCCTACGAGCAGTACTTC.

As DNA, the CDR3 is TGCGCCAGCAGCCAAGCTGGGATCCACAATGAGCAGTTCTTC. Amino acids: CASSQAGIHNEQFF. The chain joins TRBV4-3 to TRBJ2-1; no firm D call. Per the germline V gene, CDR1 is LGHNA and CDR2 is YSLEER. The CDR3 totals 14 residues. V was trimmed by 1 base and J by 5 bases, leaving 9 bases between them.

J is TRBJ1-1 and V is TRBV4-3; D not resolved. The V end was cut by 2 bases, the J end by 5 bases, with 3 bases between. Germline V gene sequence: CDR1 LGHNA, CDR2 YSLEER. The CDR3 runs 11 residues. CDR3 loop: CASSQTTEAFF. The CDR3 nucleotides are TGCGCCAGCAGCCAAACTACTGAAGCTTTCTTT.

The chain couples TRBV4-3 to TRBJ2-2, with 12 bases identical to TRBD2. Germline values: CDR1 LGHNA, CDR2 YSLEER. The length of the CDR3 is 17 residues. The ends lost 0 bases at V and 4 bases at J; junction bases unmatched: 3. The CDR3 nucleotides are TGCGCCAGCAGCCAAGATGGGGGACTAGCGGGCACCGGGGAGCTGTTTTTT. It specifies CASSQDGGLAGTGELFF.

A remark on this clone: Other nucleotide sequences from this sample produce the same CDR3. This chain joins TRBV27 and TRBJ1-1, with D unclear. CDR3 length: 13 residues. CDR1 is MNHEY and CDR2 is SMNVEV in the germline V gene (reference sequence). The ends were cut back, 2 bases at V and 0 bases at J, with 4 bases in the middle. CDR3 region: CASSLQLNTEAFF. CDR3 coding DNA: TGTGCCAGCAGTTTACAGCTGAACACTGAAGCTTTCTTT.